A single T cell receptor (beta chain) is shown here with its context. Other DNA sequences from this sample encode an identical CDR3 as well. Sequencing was performed with immunoSEQ multiplex PCR; in TCRdb, only in-frame clones are kept and a portion is missing. The data hold around 300,000 clones, with 90% observed a single time. This sample stems from a study of blood T cell repertoires in COVID-19. Losses at the gene ends were 0 bases for V and 0 bases for J; bases not matched to a gene: 2. The CDR3 has 15 residues. Germline V lookup: CDR1 SGHRS, CDR2 YFSETQ. This TCR came from a woman aged 25 to 45 with COVID-19, enrolled during active disease. The source material was peripheral blood. The chain carries TRBV5-1 and TRBJ2-5; 7 nucleotides match TRBD1. CDR3 nucleotides: TGCGCCAGCAGCTTGGGTGACAGGGACCAAGAGACCCAGTACTTC. Protein product: CASSLGDRDQETQYF.